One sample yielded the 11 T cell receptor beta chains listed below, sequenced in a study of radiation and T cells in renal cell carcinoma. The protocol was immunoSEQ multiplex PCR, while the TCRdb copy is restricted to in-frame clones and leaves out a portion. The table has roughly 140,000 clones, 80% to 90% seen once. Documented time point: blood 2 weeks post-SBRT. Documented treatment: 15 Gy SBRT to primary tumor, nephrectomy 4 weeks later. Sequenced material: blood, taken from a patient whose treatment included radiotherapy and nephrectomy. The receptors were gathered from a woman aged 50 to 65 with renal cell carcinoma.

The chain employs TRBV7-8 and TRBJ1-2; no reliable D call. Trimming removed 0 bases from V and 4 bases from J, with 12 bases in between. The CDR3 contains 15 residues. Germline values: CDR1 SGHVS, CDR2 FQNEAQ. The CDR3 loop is CASSLARGGVYGYTF. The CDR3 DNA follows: TGTGCCAGCAGCTTAGCCCGAGGTGGAGTCTATGGCTACACCTTC.

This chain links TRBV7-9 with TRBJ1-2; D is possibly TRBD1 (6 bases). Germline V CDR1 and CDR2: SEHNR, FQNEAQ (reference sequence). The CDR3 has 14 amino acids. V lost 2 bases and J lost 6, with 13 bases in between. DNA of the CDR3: TGTGCCAGCAGCTTAAGCGACAGGATAAATGGCTACACCTTC. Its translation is CASSLSDRINGYTF.

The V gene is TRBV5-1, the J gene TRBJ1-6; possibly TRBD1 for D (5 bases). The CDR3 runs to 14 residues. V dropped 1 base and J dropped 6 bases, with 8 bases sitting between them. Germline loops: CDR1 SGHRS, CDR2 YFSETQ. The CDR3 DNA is TGCGCCAGCAGCTTGACCGACAGTAATTCACCCCTCCACTTT. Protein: CASSLTDSNSPLHF.

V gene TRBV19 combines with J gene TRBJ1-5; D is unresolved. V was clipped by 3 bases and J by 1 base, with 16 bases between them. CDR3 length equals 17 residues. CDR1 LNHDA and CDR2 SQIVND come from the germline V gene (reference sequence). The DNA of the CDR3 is TGTGCCAGTAGTATTACCGGGAATTGGTACAGCAATCAGCCCCAGCATTTT. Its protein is CASSITGNWYSNQPQHF.

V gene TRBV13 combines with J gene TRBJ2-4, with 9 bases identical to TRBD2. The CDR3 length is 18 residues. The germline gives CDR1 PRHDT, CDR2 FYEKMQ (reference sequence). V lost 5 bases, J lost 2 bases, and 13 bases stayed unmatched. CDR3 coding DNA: TGTGCCAGCAGCCCGCCCCCGGCGGGGGGGCGATCCAAAAACATTCAGTACTTC. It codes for CASSPPPAGGRSKNIQYF.

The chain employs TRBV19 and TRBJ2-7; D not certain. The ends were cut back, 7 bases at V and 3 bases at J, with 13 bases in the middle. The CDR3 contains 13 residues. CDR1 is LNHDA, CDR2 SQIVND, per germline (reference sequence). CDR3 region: CASTLHLYYEQYF. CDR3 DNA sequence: TGTGCCAGTACCCTCCATCTCTACTACGAGCAGTACTTC.

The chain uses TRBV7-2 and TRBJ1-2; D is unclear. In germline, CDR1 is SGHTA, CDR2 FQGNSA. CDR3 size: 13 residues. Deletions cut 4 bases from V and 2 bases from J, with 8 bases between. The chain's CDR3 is CASSSGLNYGYTF. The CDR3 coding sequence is TGTGCCAGCAGCTCCGGGCTCAACTATGGCTACACCTTC. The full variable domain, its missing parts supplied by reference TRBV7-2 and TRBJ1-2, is GAGVSQSPSNKVTEKGKDVELRCDPISGHTALYWYRQSLGQGLEFLIYFQGNSAPDKSGLPSDRFSAERTGGSVSTLTIQRTQQEDSAVYLCASSSGLNYGYTFGSGTRLTVV.

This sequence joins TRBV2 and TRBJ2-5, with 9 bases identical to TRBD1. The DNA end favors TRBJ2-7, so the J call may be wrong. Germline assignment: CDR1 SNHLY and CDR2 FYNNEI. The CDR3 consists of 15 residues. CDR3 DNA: TGTGCCAGCAGTGTCTCCCGACAGGGGGGCAACGAGCAGTACTTC. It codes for CASSVSRQGGNEQYF.

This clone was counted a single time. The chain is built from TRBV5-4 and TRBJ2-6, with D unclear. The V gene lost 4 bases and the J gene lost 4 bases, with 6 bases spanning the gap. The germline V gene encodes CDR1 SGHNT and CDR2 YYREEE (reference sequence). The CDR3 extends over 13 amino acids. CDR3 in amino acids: CASSLQGANVLTF. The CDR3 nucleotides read TGTGCCAGCAGCCTCCAAGGGGCCAACGTCCTGACTTTC.

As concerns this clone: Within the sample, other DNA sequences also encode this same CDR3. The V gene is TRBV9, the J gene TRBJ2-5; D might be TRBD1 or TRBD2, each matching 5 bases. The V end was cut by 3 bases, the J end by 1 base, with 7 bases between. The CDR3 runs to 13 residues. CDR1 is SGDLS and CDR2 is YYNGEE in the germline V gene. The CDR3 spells CASSAGPQETQYF. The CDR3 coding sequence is TGTGCCAGCAGCGCGGGACCCCAAGAGACCCAGTACTTC.

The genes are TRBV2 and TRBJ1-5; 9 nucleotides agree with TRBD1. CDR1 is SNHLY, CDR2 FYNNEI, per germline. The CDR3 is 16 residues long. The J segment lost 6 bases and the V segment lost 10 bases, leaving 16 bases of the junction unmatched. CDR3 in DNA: TGTGCCATCTCATGGGGGCGGGACAGGGTGATTCAGCCCCAGCATTTT. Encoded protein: CAISWGRDRVIQPQHF.